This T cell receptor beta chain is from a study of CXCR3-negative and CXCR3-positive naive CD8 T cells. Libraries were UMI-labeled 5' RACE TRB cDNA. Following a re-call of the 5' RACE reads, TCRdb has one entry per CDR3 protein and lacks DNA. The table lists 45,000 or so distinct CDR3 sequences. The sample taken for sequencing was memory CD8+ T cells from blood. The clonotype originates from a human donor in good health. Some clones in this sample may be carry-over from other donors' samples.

The CDR3 loop is CASSFCCGQGAYNEQFF. The rearrangement links TRBV28 to TRBJ2-1; there is no DNA to check the TCRdb D call of TRBD1. CDR1 and CDR2 (germline): MDHEN, SYDVKM. The CDR3 totals 17 residues.